The next 2 T cell receptor beta chains were all read from a single sample in a study of T cells in Graves' hyperthyroidism and ophthalmopathy. Amplified TCR beta CDR3 regions derived from RNA transcripts. Carried out on the TCR CDR3, a first-round RT-PCR used the HTBI primer set. TCRdb re-called the multiplex PCR reads through MiXCR, storing one row per CDR3 protein. The sample consists of under 300,000 distinct CDR3 sequences, approximately 14% of them appearing once. The specimen sequenced was blood. Every receptor here comes from a woman aged 45-65 years with Graves' hyperthyroidism that later progressed to Graves' ophthalmopathy.

This clonotype was recorded many times. The CDR3 DNA reads as TGCAGTGCTACTCGGGGTGCTCAGCCCCAGCATTTT. Translating it yields CSATRGAQPQHF. The chain carries TRBV20-1 and TRBJ1-5; D unclear. V dropped 4 bases and J dropped 6 bases, with 10 bases sitting between them. The length of the CDR3 is 12 residues. CDR1 DFQATT and CDR2 SNEGSKA come from the germline V gene (reference sequence).

This clonotype has a count of ten or more. The chain uses TRBV11-1 and TRBJ2-3, with 13 positions matching TRBD2. The CDR3 covers 17 residues. The germline CDR1 and CDR2 sequences are SGHAT and FQDESV (reference sequence). V lost 5 bases, J lost 3 bases, and 8 bases stayed unmatched. The CDR3 here is CASSGLAGAFGTDTQYF. Written as DNA, the CDR3 is TGTGCCAGCAGCGGACTAGCGGGAGCTTTTGGGACAGATACGCAGTATTTT. The full variable domain, its missing parts supplied by reference TRBV11-1 and TRBJ2-3, is EAEVAQSPRYKITEKSQAVAFWCDPISGHATLYWYRQILGQGPELLVQFQDESVVDDSQLPKDRFSAERLKGVDSTLKIQPAELGDSAMYLCASSGLAGAFGTDTQYFGPGTRLTVL.